These T cell receptor beta chains were read from a single sample in a study of CD8 T cells in ankylosing spondylitis. TCRdb itself ran the 5' RACE reads through MiXCR, one entry per CDR3 protein. The table lists about 480,000 distinct CDR3 sequences, 17% of them singletons. The sequenced sample was blood, either unsorted or a sorted T cell fraction (not recorded which). These receptors originate from a male donor with ankylosing spondylitis. CDR3s include the opening cysteine and the closing phenylalanine or tryptophan. The D gene is left open where the match is weak. Not all rows give a size; the values are once, few, many and, for expanded clones, a class.

len | abundance | d_gene | j_gene | v_gene | CDR3nt | CDR3aa
13 | few | - | TRBJ1-6 | TRBV3-1 | TGTGCCAGCAGCCAAGACTGGAATTCACCCCTCCACTTT | CASSQDWNSPLHF
17 | many | - | TRBJ1-3 | TRBV12-3/TRBV12-4 | TGTGCCAGCAGTAGCCGCCGGGACCCACGTTTAGGAAACACCATATATTTT | CASSSRRDPRLGNTIYF
13 | - | - | TRBJ1-6 | TRBV20-1 | TGCAGTGCCCTGGCGGGGGGCCAGGGGACCCTCCACTTT | CSALAGGQGTLHF
14 | few | TRBD2 | TRBJ2-1 | TRBV20-1 | TGCAGTGCTAGCTGGGCTAGCGGGAGAAATGAGCAGTTCTTC | CSASWASGRNEQFF
15 | - | - | TRBJ1-5 | TRBV3-1 | TGTGCCAGCAGCCGAGGAGACGTGACAAATCAGCCCCAGCATTTT | CASSRGDVTNQPQHF
14 | - | TRBD2 | TRBJ2-7 | TRBV20-1 | TGCAGTGCTAGTGGCGGGGGAAACTACTACGAGCAGTACTTC | CSASGGGNYYEQYF
17 | - | - | TRBJ1-5 | TRBV30 | TGTGCCTGGAGTTTGGGTTTATCTTCCAATAGCAATCAGCCCCAGCATTTT | CAWSLGLSSNSNQPQHF
14 | - | - | TRBJ2-7 | TRBV11-2 | TGTGCCAGCAGCTTAGCTGGGGAACCCTACGAGCAGTACTTC | CASSLAGEPYEQYF
16 | many | - | TRBJ1-3 | TRBV15 | TGTGCCACCAGCAGAGATCCGCTGGGATCGAGAAACACCATATATTTT | CATSRDPLGSRNTIYF
15 | few | TRBD1 | TRBJ1-5 | TRBV20-1 | TGCAGTGCTAGAGCGGACAGGGCTAGCAATCAGCCCCAGCATTTT | CSARADRASNQPQHF
15 | - | - | TRBJ2-1 | TRBV6-5 | TGTGCCAGCAGTTACAGTTCAGGGGCGGGTCGGGAGCAGTTCTTC | CASSYSSGAGREQFF
13 | few | - | TRBJ1-2 | TRBV20-1 | TGCAGTGCGTATGACCTAACTAACTATGGCTACACCTTC | CSAYDLTNYGYTF
12 | - | - | TRBJ2-4 | TRBV2 | TGTGCCAGCTCCGGGGCCAAAAACATTCAGTACTTC | CASSGAKNIQYF
12 | - | - | TRBJ1-4 | TRBV19 | TGTGCCAGCACAGGGTTAGGTGAAAAACTGTTTTTT | CASTGLGEKLFF
18 | few | TRBD2 | TRBJ2-1 | TRBV5-1 | TGCGCCAGCAGCTCGGGGGGTAAGGCTAGCGGGAGATCAGTTGAGCAGTTCTTC | CASSSGGKASGRSVEQFF
17 | few | - | TRBJ1-1 | TRBV9 | TGTGCCAGCAGCCCCTCAGGAGTTCGGGGGGGCGGCACTGAAGCTTTCTTT | CASSPSGVRGGGTEAFF
11 | few | - | TRBJ1-2 | TRBV6-2/TRBV6-3 | TGTGCCAGCAGTTACATCCGCGGCTACACCTTC | CASSYIRGYTF
16 | - | - | TRBJ2-5 | TRBV9 | TGTGCCAGCAGCGTAGGACCTGCCAGTAAACAAGAGACCCAGTACTTC | CASSVGPASKQETQYF
12 | - | - | TRBJ1-1 | TRBV2 | TGTGCCAGCGGCCTGACAGCCCCTGCAGCTTTCTTT | CASGLTAPAAFF
16 | - | - | TRBJ2-3 | TRBV5-1 | TGCGCCAGCAGCTTGGAGAGCTCTAGACGGGGAGATACGCAGTATTTT | CASSLESSRRGDTQYF
16 | few | TRBD1 | TRBJ1-5 | TRBV6-2/TRBV6-3 | TGTGCCAGCAGTTACGACCCCGGGACAGGCAATCAGCCCCAGCATTTT | CASSYDPGTGNQPQHF
13 | few | - | TRBJ1-2 | TRBV5-1 | TGCGCCAGCAGCTTGTTGAGTTCCGATGGCTACACCTTC | CASSLLSSDGYTF
14 | - | - | TRBJ1-5 | TRBV20-1 | TGCAGTGCAACGAGGACGGGGCCCAATCAGCCCCAGCATTTT | CSATRTGPNQPQHF
11 | - | - | TRBJ2-1 | TRBV6-4 | TGTGCCAGCAGTGAAAACAATGAGCAGTTCTTC | CASSENNEQFF
15 | - | - | TRBJ2-1 | TRBV11-2 | TGTGCCAGCATCCCTGGGCCGGGTTGGTACAATGAGCAGTTCTTC | CASIPGPGWYNEQFF
13 | - | TRBD2 | TRBJ2-1 | TRBV9 | TGTGCCAGCAGCGTATCTAGCGGCAATGAGCAGTTCTTC | CASSVSSGNEQFF
14 | few | TRBD1 | TRBJ1-1 | TRBV20-1 | TGCAGTGCTTCCACAGGGGCCTTGAACACTGAAGCTTTCTTT | CSASTGALNTEAFF
15 | - | TRBD2 | TRBJ2-3 | TRBV6-1 | TGTGCCACGTCCAGGACTAGCGGGAGAACAGATACGCAGTATTTT | CATSRTSGRTDTQYF
15 | few | - | TRBJ2-3 | TRBV9 | TGTGCCAGCAGCGCCCGGGGAGCTCTCACAGATACGCAGTATTTT | CASSARGALTDTQYF
13 | many | TRBD1 | TRBJ1-1 | TRBV29-1 | TGCAGCGCTTACAGGGGTGGTGACACTGAAGCTTTCTTT | CSAYRGGDTEAFF
14 | - | TRBD1 | TRBJ2-7 | TRBV4-2 | TGTGCCAGCAGCCCGGGACAGAGGGACTACGAGCAGTACTTC | CASSPGQRDYEQYF
13 | few | - | TRBJ2-3 | TRBV12-5 | TGTGCTAGTGGTTTGGCCGGCCAGGATACGCAGTATTTT | CASGLAGQDTQYF
19 | few | TRBD2 | TRBJ2-1 | TRBV5-1 | TGCGCCAGCAGCTTGGCGGGGACTAGCGGGGTTAGCTCCTACAATGAGCAGTTCTTC | CASSLAGTSGVSSYNEQFF
16 | - | - | TRBJ2-2 | TRBV2 | TGTGCCAGCACACCCCCCCAGGGCCAGAACACCGGGGAGCTGTTTTTT | CASTPPQGQNTGELFF
14 | many | TRBD1 | TRBJ1-1 | TRBV7-6 | TGTGCCAGCAGCCCATCTTGGACAGGCTATGAAGCTTTCTTT | CASSPSWTGYEAFF
11 | - | - | TRBJ2-5 | TRBV12-3/TRBV12-4 | TGTGCCAGCAGTACGGATGAGACCCAGTACTTC | CASSTDETQYF
14 | - | TRBD2 | TRBJ2-7 | TRBV19 | TGTGCCAGTAGTACCGGGGGGGCCAGCTACGAGCAGTACTTC | CASSTGGASYEQYF
15 | few | TRBD1 | TRBJ1-2 | TRBV20-1 | TGCAGTGCTGGGCGAGGACAGGACGCTTACTATGGCTACACCTTC | CSAGRGQDAYYGYTF
13 | - | - | TRBJ2-1 | TRBV7-2 | TGTGCCAGCAGCCTAATAGGTTACAATGAGCAGTTCTTC | CASSLIGYNEQFF
13 | - | - | TRBJ1-5 | TRBV5-1 | TGCGCCAGCAGCTTGGACGCTTATCAGCCCCAGCATTTT | CASSLDAYQPQHF
15 | once | - | TRBJ1-1 | TRBV9 | TGTGCCAGCAGCGTATCCCCGACGGCAAACACTGAAGCTTTCTTT | CASSVSPTANTEAFF
15 | - | - | TRBJ1-1 | TRBV5-1 | TGCGCCAGCAGCCCGGGGGCAGTCATGAACACTGAAGCTTTCTTT | CASSPGAVMNTEAFF
15 | - | - | TRBJ1-6 | TRBV7-3 | TGTGCCAGCAGCTTAGAGGGAACCTATAATTCACCCCTCCACTTT | CASSLEGTYNSPLHF
13 | many | - | TRBJ1-1 | TRBV10-3 | TGTGCCATCAGGGGTGACCAGAACACTGAAGCTTTCTTT | CAIRGDQNTEAFF
14 | many | - | TRBJ2-1 | TRBV7-2 | TGTGCCAGCAGCTTAGCGTCTAGCTACAATGAGCAGTTCTTC | CASSLASSYNEQFF
12 | few | - | TRBJ1-2 | TRBV5-6 | TGTGCCACTTCCCCCGGAGGGCTTGGCTACACCTTC | CATSPGGLGYTF
15 | few | TRBD2 | TRBJ2-5 | TRBV12-3/TRBV12-4 | TGTGCCACCTCAGTAGGACTAGCGGGGGGAGAGACCCAGTACTTC | CATSVGLAGGETQYF
15 | - | TRBD1 | TRBJ1-6 | TRBV5-6 | TGTGCCAGCAGCTTCGGGGACAGGGTAAAATCACCCCTCCACTTT | CASSFGDRVKSPLHF
15 | many | TRBD1 | TRBJ1-6 | TRBV28 | TGTGCCAGCAGTTCCTCCGGGACAGGGGGTTCACCCCTCCACTTT | CASSSSGTGGSPLHF